The rows below give T cell receptor beta chains drawn from one sample of a study of blood T cell repertoires in COVID-19. Measured with immunoSEQ multiplex PCR; TCRdb has only the in-frame clones, and not every one. The sample comprises around 150,000 clones, roughly 87% of which are singletons, and around 3.9% rests with the top ten. Sequenced input: peripheral blood. Source of these receptors: an older woman who had recovered from COVID-19. CDR3s include the opening cysteine and the closing phenylalanine or tryptophan. Fields, in order: V gene, D gene, J gene, CDR3 protein. The D gene is left open where the match is weak.

v_gene: TRBV6-5; d_gene: TRBD2; j_gene: TRBJ2-4; CDR3aa: CASSPRQSGGGIQYF
v_gene: TRBV5-5; d_gene: TRBD1; j_gene: TRBJ1-5; CDR3aa: CASSLGQGDQPQHF
v_gene: TRBV4-1; d_gene: NA; j_gene: TRBJ2-3; CDR3aa: CASSQDLAPDTQYF
v_gene: TRBV6-5; d_gene: NA; j_gene: TRBJ1-1; CDR3aa: CASSPGGPPNTEAFF
v_gene: TRBV3-1/TRBV3-2; d_gene: NA; j_gene: TRBJ1-2; CDR3aa: CASSLGRGYYGYTF
v_gene: TRBV10-1; d_gene: TRBD1; j_gene: TRBJ1-4; CDR3aa: CASSEGQGANEKLFF
v_gene: TRBV15; d_gene: NA; j_gene: TRBJ2-1; CDR3aa: CATSRDRTYNEQFF
v_gene: TRBV6-2/TRBV6-3; d_gene: NA; j_gene: TRBJ1-2; CDR3aa: CASSPPGLYGYTF
v_gene: TRBV6-6; d_gene: TRBD1; j_gene: TRBJ1-6; CDR3aa: CASSRSRQGDNSPLHF
v_gene: TRBV9; d_gene: TRBD1; j_gene: TRBJ2-5; CDR3aa: CASSVAGQGLLETQYF
v_gene: TRBV7-9; d_gene: TRBD1; j_gene: TRBJ1-5; CDR3aa: CASSPGTGDQPQHF
v_gene: TRBV29-1; d_gene: NA; j_gene: TRBJ1-2; CDR3aa: CTVTQGVGYTF
v_gene: TRBV25-1; d_gene: NA; j_gene: TRBJ2-2; CDR3aa: CASTDPGSGELFF
v_gene: TRBV2; d_gene: NA; j_gene: TRBJ1-2; CDR3aa: CASRMAAGNSGYTF
v_gene: TRBV6-5; d_gene: NA; j_gene: TRBJ1-6; CDR3aa: CASSYEGFLNSPLHF
v_gene: TRBV7-2; d_gene: TRBD2; j_gene: TRBJ2-1; CDR3aa: CASSFGLALGDEQFF
v_gene: TRBV11-2; d_gene: TRBD1; j_gene: TRBJ2-7; CDR3aa: CASSLDRGDEQYF
v_gene: TRBV19; d_gene: NA; j_gene: TRBJ2-5; CDR3aa: CASSSGFGETQYF
v_gene: TRBV5-6; d_gene: TRBD2; j_gene: TRBJ2-3; CDR3aa: CASSLGGFSGGYTDTQYF
v_gene: TRBV7-9; d_gene: NA; j_gene: TRBJ1-1; CDR3aa: CASSNLISGENTEAFF
v_gene: TRBV4-2; d_gene: NA; j_gene: TRBJ2-7; CDR3aa: CASSQDDRKTYEQYF
v_gene: TRBV3-1/TRBV3-2; d_gene: TRBD1; j_gene: TRBJ1-1; CDR3aa: CASSQELPGQGINTEAFF
v_gene: TRBV11-2; d_gene: NA; j_gene: TRBJ2-5; CDR3aa: CASSLGSQETQYF
v_gene: TRBV9; d_gene: NA; j_gene: TRBJ1-3; CDR3aa: CASSVAAGSSGNTIYF
v_gene: TRBV7-9; d_gene: NA; j_gene: TRBJ2-3; CDR3aa: CASSLDGRGGDTQYF
v_gene: TRBV4-1; d_gene: TRBD1; j_gene: TRBJ2-7; CDR3aa: CASSQDGQGGINEQYF